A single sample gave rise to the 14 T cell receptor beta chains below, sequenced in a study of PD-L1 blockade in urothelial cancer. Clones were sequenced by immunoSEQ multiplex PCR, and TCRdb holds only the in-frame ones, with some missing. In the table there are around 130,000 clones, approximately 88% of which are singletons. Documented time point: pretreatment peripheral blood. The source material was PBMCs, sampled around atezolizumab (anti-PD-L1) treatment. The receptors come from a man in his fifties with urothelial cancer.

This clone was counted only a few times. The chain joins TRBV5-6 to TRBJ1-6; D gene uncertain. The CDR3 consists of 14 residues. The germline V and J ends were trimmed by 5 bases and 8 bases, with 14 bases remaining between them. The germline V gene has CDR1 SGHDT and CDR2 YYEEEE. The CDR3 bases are TGTGCCAGCAGTGAGACAAGAGGGTATTCACCCCTCCACTTT. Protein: CASSETRGYSPLHF.

The CDR3 DNA sequence: TGTGCCAGCAGTCAACACAGCTCTAGCACAGATACGCAGTATTTT. Protein product: CASSQHSSSTDTQYF. This chain joins TRBV2 and TRBJ2-3; the D is unclear. This CDR3 has 15 residues. CDR1 and CDR2 from the germline V gene are SNHLY and FYNNEI. Trimming left V 5 bases short and J 0 bases short, with 12 bases between.

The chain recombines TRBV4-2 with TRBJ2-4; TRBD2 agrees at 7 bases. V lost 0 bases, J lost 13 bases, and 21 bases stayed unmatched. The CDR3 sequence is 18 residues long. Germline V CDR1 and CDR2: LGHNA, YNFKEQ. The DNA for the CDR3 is TGTGCCAGCAGCCAAGAGGGGTTTGGGGCACCGCGCGGGAGTCGACAGTACTTC. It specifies CASSQEGFGAPRGSRQYF.

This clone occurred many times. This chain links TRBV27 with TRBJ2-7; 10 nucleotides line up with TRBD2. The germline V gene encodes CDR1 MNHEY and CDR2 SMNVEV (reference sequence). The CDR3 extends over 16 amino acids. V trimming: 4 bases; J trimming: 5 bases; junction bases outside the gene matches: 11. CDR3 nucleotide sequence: TGTGCCAGCAGTTCCGGACACGTAGCGGGAGGCGACGAGCAGTACTTC. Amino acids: CASSSGHVAGGDEQYF.

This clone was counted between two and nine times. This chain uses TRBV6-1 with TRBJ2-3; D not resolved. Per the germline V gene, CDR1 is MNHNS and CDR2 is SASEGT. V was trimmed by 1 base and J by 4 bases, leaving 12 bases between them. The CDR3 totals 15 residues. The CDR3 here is CASSEGAVGADTQYF. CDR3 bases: TGTGCCAGCAGTGAAGGGGCAGTTGGCGCAGATACGCAGTATTTT.

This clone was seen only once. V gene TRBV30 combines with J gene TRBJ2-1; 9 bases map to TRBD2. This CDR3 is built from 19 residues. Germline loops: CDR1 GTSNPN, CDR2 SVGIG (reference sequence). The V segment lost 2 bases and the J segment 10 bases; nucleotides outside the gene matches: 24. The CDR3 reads CAWSPRGGFVLAGVGEQFF. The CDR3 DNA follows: TGTGCCTGGAGTCCACGCGGTGGGTTTGTGTTAGCGGGAGTTGGGGAGCAGTTCTTC.

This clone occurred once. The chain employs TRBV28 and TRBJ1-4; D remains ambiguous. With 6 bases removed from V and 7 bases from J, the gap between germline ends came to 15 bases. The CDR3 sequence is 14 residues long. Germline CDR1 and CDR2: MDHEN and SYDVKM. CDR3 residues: CASRYRPVREKLFF. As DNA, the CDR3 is TGTGCCAGCAGGTACAGACCTGTTCGTGAAAAACTGTTTTTT.

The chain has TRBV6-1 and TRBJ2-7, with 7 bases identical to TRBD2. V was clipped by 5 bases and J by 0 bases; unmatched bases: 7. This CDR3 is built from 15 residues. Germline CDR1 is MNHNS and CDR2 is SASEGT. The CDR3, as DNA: TGTGCCAGCAGTTCAAGCGGGGCGGCCTCCTACGAGCAGTACTTC. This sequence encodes CASSSSGAASYEQYF.

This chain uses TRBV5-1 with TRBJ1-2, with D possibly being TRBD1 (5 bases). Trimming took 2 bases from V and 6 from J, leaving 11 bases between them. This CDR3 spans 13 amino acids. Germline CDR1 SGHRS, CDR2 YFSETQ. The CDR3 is CASSLTGGDGYTF. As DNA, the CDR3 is TGCGCCAGCAGCTTAACAGGCGGTGATGGCTACACCTTC.

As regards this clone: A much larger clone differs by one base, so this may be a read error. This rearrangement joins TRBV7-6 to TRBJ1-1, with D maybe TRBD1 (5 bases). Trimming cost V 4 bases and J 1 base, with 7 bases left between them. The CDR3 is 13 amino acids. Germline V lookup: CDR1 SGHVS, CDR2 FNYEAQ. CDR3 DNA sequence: TGTGCCAGCAGCTGGGGGGGGAACACTGAAGCTTTCTTT. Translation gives CASSWGGNTEAFF.

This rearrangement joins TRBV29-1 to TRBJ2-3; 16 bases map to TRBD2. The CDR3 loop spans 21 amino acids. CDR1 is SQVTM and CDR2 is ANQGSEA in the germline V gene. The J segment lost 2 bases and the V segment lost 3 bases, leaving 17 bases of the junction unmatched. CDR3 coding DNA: TGCAGCGTTGACGCGGGGTCCGGGACTAGCGGGAGGGCCTTATTCACAGATACGCAGTATTTT. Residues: CSVDAGSGTSGRALFTDTQYF.

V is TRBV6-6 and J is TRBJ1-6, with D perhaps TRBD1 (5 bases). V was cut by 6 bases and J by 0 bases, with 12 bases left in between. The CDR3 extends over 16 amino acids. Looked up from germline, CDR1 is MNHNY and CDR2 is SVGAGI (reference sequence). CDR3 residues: CASRRDPSSYNSPLHF. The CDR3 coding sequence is TGTGCCAGCAGGCGGGACCCGAGCTCCTATAATTCACCCCTCCACTTT.

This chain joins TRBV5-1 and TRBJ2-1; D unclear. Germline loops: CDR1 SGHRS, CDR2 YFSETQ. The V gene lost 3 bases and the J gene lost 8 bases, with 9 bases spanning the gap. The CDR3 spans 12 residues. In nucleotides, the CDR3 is TGCGCCAGCAGCTCCCCCTTCGATGAGCAGTTCTTC. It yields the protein CASSSPFDEQFF.

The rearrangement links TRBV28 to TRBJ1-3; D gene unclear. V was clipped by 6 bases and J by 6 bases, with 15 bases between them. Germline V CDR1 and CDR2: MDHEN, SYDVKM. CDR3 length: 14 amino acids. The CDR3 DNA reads TGTGCCAGCAGCCCAGGAGGTGGGGTAAACACCATATATTTT. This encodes CASSPGGGVNTIYF.